Below, 21 T cell receptor beta chains from the same sample are listed, as sequenced in a study of TIL therapy for anti-PD-1-resistant metastatic lung cancer. Time point: pre-treatment sample, taken before nivolumab and TIL therapy. Most excised metastases sampled were pleural nodules or supraclavicular lymph nodes. The libraries were made with immunoSEQ v3. The assay was immunoSEQ multiplex PCR, and TCRdb's table has in-frame clones only and misses some. Of fewer than 15,000 clones listed, approximately 72% are singletons. The source was tumor tissue, collected at baseline. The origin of the receptors is a woman between 30 and 80 years old with non-small cell lung cancer.

The J gene is TRBJ1-6, the V gene TRBV6-1, with D perhaps matching TRBD1 (5 bases). From germline, CDR1 is MNHNS and CDR2 SASEGT. Deletions cut 8 bases from V and 5 bases from J, with 16 bases between. CDR3 size: 15 residues. CDR3 protein: CASSLRDGDNSPLHF. In nucleotides, the CDR3 is TGTGCCAGCTCCTTACGGGACGGGGATAATTCACCCCTCCACTTT.

The CDR3 here is CASSLSPLAGAHEQFF. The CDR3 DNA is TGCGCCAGCAGCTTGTCCCCACTAGCGGGAGCCCATGAGCAGTTCTTC. The genes are TRBV5-1 and TRBJ2-1, with 11 bases matching TRBD2. There are 16 residues in the CDR3. V lost 1 base to trimming and J lost 8 bases; unmatched junction nucleotides: 8. Per the germline V gene, CDR1 is SGHRS and CDR2 is YFSETQ. Complete variable domain (other parts from reference TRBV5-1 and TRBJ2-1): KAGVTQTPRYLIKTRGQQVTLSCSPISGHRSVSWYQQTPGQGLQFLFEYFSETQRNKGNFPGRFSGRQFSNSRSEMNVSTLELGDSALYLCASSLSPLAGAHEQFFGPGTRLTVL.

This clone was counted between two and nine times. The chain carries TRBV2 and TRBJ1-1; TRBD1 matches at 8 bases. Losses at the gene ends were 6 bases for V and 1 base for J; bases not matched to a gene: 7. The CDR3 totals 15 residues. Germline values: CDR1 SNHLY, CDR2 FYNNEI. The CDR3 loop reads CASSVEGQENTEAFF. CDR3 nucleotide sequence: TGTGCCAGCAGCGTAGAGGGACAGGAGAACACTGAAGCTTTCTTT.

Only one count was recorded for this clone. This chain links TRBV4-3 with TRBJ1-2; D is perhaps TRBD1 (6 bases). Germline assignment: CDR1 LGHNA and CDR2 YSLEER. This CDR3 contains 14 residues. V lost 4 bases, J lost 4 bases, and 13 bases lay in between. In DNA, the CDR3 is TGCGCCAGCAGCCCGGGACGGGGGCTCTATGGCTACACCTTC. It codes for CASSPGRGLYGYTF.

The chain links TRBV2 to TRBJ1-3, with D unresolved. The germline V and J ends were trimmed by 2 bases and 2 bases, with 10 bases remaining between them. This CDR3 comprises 15 residues. The germline gives CDR1 SNHLY, CDR2 FYNNEI. The CDR3 DNA follows: TGTGCCAGCAGTGAATTGCAACAGCCTGGAAACACCATATATTTT. Translation gives CASSELQQPGNTIYF.

The chain joins TRBV7-9 to TRBJ2-2, with D tentatively TRBD1 (6 bases). The CDR3 runs to 17 residues. Germline values: CDR1 SEHNR, CDR2 FQNEAQ (reference sequence). V was cut by 4 bases and J by 5 bases, with 20 bases left in between. The CDR3 reads CASSSPDSRGGTGELFF. The CDR3 DNA reads as TGTGCCAGCAGCTCCCCGGACTCCCGAGGGGGAACCGGGGAGCTGTTTTTT.

The chain carries TRBV21-1 and TRBJ2-3; the table's D call, TRBD1, has no DNA check behind it. TRBV21-1 is deemed a pseudogene. CDR3 length: 16 amino acids. CDR3 nucleotide sequence: TGTGCCAGCAGCGAGGGGGACAGAGGAAGCACAGATACGCAGTATTTT. Protein product: CASSEGDRGSTDTQYF.

This sequence joins TRBV19 and TRBJ2-7, with 11 bases lining up with TRBD2. This CDR3 contains 16 residues. Germline CDR1 is LNHDA and CDR2 is SQIVND (reference sequence). V was pared by 1 base and J by 6 bases, with 8 bases of the junction left unmatched. The CDR3: CASSIAHSGRALEQYF. CDR3 sequence (DNA): TGTGCCAGTAGTATAGCCCATAGCGGGAGGGCCCTCGAGCAGTACTTC.

The CDR3 nucleotides read TGTGCCAGCAGCGTTACGGGTTTAGATACGCAGTATTTT. Residues: CASSVTGLDTQYF. The chain uses TRBV7-9 and TRBJ2-3; D is unclear. The ends were cut back, 5 bases at V and 5 bases at J, with 11 bases in the middle. Germline V gives CDR1 SEHNR, CDR2 FQNEAQ (reference sequence). This CDR3 comprises 13 residues.

V is TRBV7-6 and J is TRBJ2-1; 7 bases are shared with TRBD2. This CDR3 is built from 16 residues. Germline-derived CDR1 and CDR2 are SGHVS and FNYEAQ. V lost 1 base to trimming and J lost 2 bases; unmatched junction nucleotides: 5. CDR3 amino acids: CASSLGSGATYNEQFF. The CDR3 nucleotides read TGTGCCAGCAGCTTAGGAAGCGGGGCCACCTACAATGAGCAGTTCTTC.

The genes are TRBV14 and TRBJ1-1, with a possible D match to TRBD1 (5 bases). Germline CDR1 and CDR2: SGHDN and FVKESK. CDR3 length equals 13 residues. V lost 8 bases and J lost 3, with 13 bases in between. The CDR3 sequence: CASLKVGDTEAFF. In DNA, the CDR3 is TGTGCCAGCCTCAAGGTGGGGGACACTGAAGCTTTCTTT.

The count of this clone is one. The gene calls are TRBV19 and TRBJ2-1, with 7 bases matching TRBD2. Looked up from germline, CDR1 is LNHDA and CDR2 is SQIVND (reference sequence). Trimming at V came to 4 bases and at J to 8 bases, leaving 11 bases not matched to a gene. The CDR3 runs to 15 residues. The CDR3 loop reads CASSNLRLAADEQFF. The CDR3 DNA follows: TGTGCCAGTAGTAACCTAAGACTAGCAGCGGATGAGCAGTTCTTC.

The chain has TRBV19 and TRBJ1-6; no definite D call. CDR3 length equals 16 residues. Trimming took 8 bases from V and 4 from J, leaving 18 bases between them. Germline assignment: CDR1 LNHDA and CDR2 SQIVND (reference sequence). The CDR3: CASAGGLGIYNSPLHF. CDR3 nucleotides: TGTGCCAGTGCTGGAGGCTTGGGTATATATAATTCACCCCTCCACTTT.

The V gene is TRBV7-2, the J gene TRBJ1-2; a possible D gene is TRBD1 (5 bases). Germline V gene lookup returns CDR1 SGHTA and CDR2 FQGNSA. Trimming took 1 base from V and 2 from J, leaving 11 bases between them. The CDR3 spans 15 residues. The CDR3 here is CASSLGPGENYGYTF. The CDR3 nucleotides read TGTGCCAGCAGCTTAGGTCCGGGGGAAAACTATGGCTACACCTTC.

This clone has more than one count but fewer than ten. The chain employs TRBV30 and TRBJ1-6; D remains ambiguous. Germline CDR1 is GTSNPN and CDR2 is SVGIG (reference sequence). The CDR3 is 16 amino acids. Trimming removed 4 bases from V and 1 base from J, with 14 bases in between. This CDR3 reads CAWKPPWGSYNSPLHF. CDR3 DNA: TGTGCCTGGAAACCTCCTTGGGGATCCTATAATTCACCCCTCCACTTT.

The chain joins TRBV30 to TRBJ1-2, with D possibly being TRBD1 (5 bases). The CDR3 totals 13 residues. V was clipped by 2 bases and J by 2 bases, with 9 bases between them. Germline V gene lookup returns CDR1 GTSNPN and CDR2 SVGIG (reference sequence). The CDR3 bases are TGTGCCTGGAGTCCCGGGGGGAACTATGGCTACACCTTC. Amino acids: CAWSPGGNYGYTF. Full variable domain (outside the CDR3, taken from reference TRBV30 and TRBJ1-2): SQTIHQWPATLVQPVGSPLSLECTVEGTSNPNLYWYRQAAGRGLQLLFYSVGIGQISSEVPQNLSASRPQDRQFILSSKKLLLSDSGFYLCAWSPGGNYGYTFGSGTRLTVV.

The chain recombines TRBV7-2 with TRBJ2-7; TRBD1 or TRBD2 may be the D gene (6 bases each). CDR3 length: 13 residues. Germline values: CDR1 SGHTA, CDR2 FQGNSA. Trimming stripped 3 bases from V and 5 bases from J, with 11 bases between. Here the CDR3 reads CASSLGGGHEQYF. The CDR3 DNA reads as TGTGCCAGCAGCTTGGGGGGCGGCCACGAGCAGTACTTC.

The table lists this clone with a few counts. The V and J genes are TRBV28 and TRBJ2-2; D gene unclear. The CDR3 totals 13 residues. Trimming took off 9 bases at V and 3 bases at J, with 11 bases between the two ends. The V gene's germline CDR1 is MDHEN and CDR2 SYDVKM. In DNA, the CDR3 is TGTGCCAGTACTCAGGCGGACACCGGGGAGCTGTTTTTT. It translates to CASTQADTGELFF.

In its sample, this clone was seen once. The V gene is TRBV7-9, the J gene TRBJ1-4, with D tentatively TRBD1 (6 bases). Per germline, CDR1 SEHNR and CDR2 FQNEAQ (reference sequence). CDR3 size: 15 residues. The germline V and J ends were trimmed by 1 base and 8 bases, with 14 bases remaining between them. CDR3 coding DNA: TGTGCCAGCAGCTTAGGCGGGGGGGCTTACGAAAAACTGTTTTTT. Its protein product is CASSLGGGAYEKLFF.

The chain couples TRBV6-5 to TRBJ2-2; tentatively, D is TRBD2 (6 bases). Germline V gene data show CDR1 as MNHEY and CDR2 as SVGAGI. V shed 2 bases and J shed 1 base, with 11 bases lying between them. This CDR3 region has 16 residues. CDR3: CASSYGGVGNTGELFF. The CDR3 nucleotides read TGTGCCAGCAGTTACGGCGGGGTGGGGAACACCGGGGAGCTGTTTTTT.

This chain joins TRBV7-9 and TRBJ1-1; TRBD1 might be the D (6 bases). This CDR3 has 13 amino acids. The germline gives CDR1 SEHNR, CDR2 FQNEAQ (reference sequence). V was trimmed by 1 base and J by 7 bases, leaving 10 bases between them. CDR3 protein: CASSLGGQFEAFF. CDR3 DNA: TGTGCCAGCAGCTTAGGAGGACAGTTTGAAGCTTTCTTT.